The rows below give T cell receptor beta chains drawn from one sample of a study of blood T cells in healthy people across ages. MiXCR, applied by TCRdb to the 5' RACE reads, yields one record per CDR3 protein. The table lists 650,000 to 1,000,000 distinct CDR3 sequences, under 40% of them singletons. Sequenced material: blood. The receptors originated from a man between 18 and 29 years old in good health. CDR3s leave out the opening cysteine and the closing phenylalanine or tryptophan. A clone size is listed for some rows: how often the clone was seen (once, few, many), or a class if it is expanded.

cdr3_length | clone_size | j_call | v_call | cdr3_aa
15 | . | TRBJ1-1 | TRBV28 | ASSLRRRDLTNTEAF
15 | . | TRBJ1-6 | TRBV28 | ASSPPWGSSYNSPPH
13 | . | TRBJ1-4 | TRBV20-1 | SAQAVDNSDEKLF
15 | . | TRBJ2-7 | TRBV25-1 | ASSEGGGRQLSYEQY
12 | few | TRBJ1-1 | TRBV7-2 | ASSSTGFGTEAF
13 | few | TRBJ2-3 | TRBV18 | ASSPTGLSTDTQY
11 | few | TRBJ2-5 | TRBV19 | ASSQGRQETQY
14 | . | TRBJ2-7 | TRBV4-1 | ASSRGPETGTYEQY
12 | few | TRBJ1-2 | TRBV5-1 | ASSEPPTDYGYT
14 | . | TRBJ1-1 | TRBV7-3 | ASSLVRQGEGTEAF
14 | . | TRBJ2-5 | TRBV27 | ASSPTSGILRETQY
12 | . | . | TRBV7-3 | ASSPSDLSYEQY
11 | . | TRBJ2-1 | TRBV12-3/TRBV12-4 | ASTLASSGEQF
15 | . | TRBJ2-7 | TRBV11-2 | ASSWGFGTGNTYEQY
11 | . | TRBJ1-1 | TRBV20-1 | SASPPTLEEAF
11 | . | TRBJ2-1 | TRBV6-1 | ASSEMTGDEQF
13 | . | TRBJ2-3 | TRBV27 | ASSYGQRSTDAQY
13 | once | TRBJ2-3 | TRBV20-1 | SARDSRRGMDTQY
10 | . | TRBJ2-5 | TRBV7-2 | ASIHPVETQY
13 | many | TRBJ2-1 | TRBV9 | ASSRRGGTYNEQF
13 | few | TRBJ2-7 | TRBV7-2 | ASSSVGGGSYEQY
13 | . | TRBJ2-1 | TRBV20-1 | SARDPRGPGDEQF
13 | few | TRBJ2-1 | TRBV12-3/TRBV12-4 | ASSFGHLSYNEQF
14 | . | TRBJ1-2 | TRBV4-3 | ASSQDAGRQDYGYT
13 | many | TRBJ2-3 | TRBV20-1 | SARVGLQVTDTQY
13 | . | TRBJ2-2 | TRBV5-1 | ASSLADRGSGELF
13 | . | TRBJ1-4 | TRBV20-1 | SAPDPQGTDEKLF
15 | . | TRBJ2-2 | TRBV4-2 | ASSQGPRGPNTGELF